The clone carrying this T cell receptor beta chain was counted between two and nine times. As yet, its antigen is unknown. The record originates from a study of breast tumors, draining lymph nodes, adjacent tissues. Study-wide findings and caveats: Tumor repertoires ranked between lymph nodes and nontumor tissue in diversity, with V and J gene preferences.

Axillary draining lymph nodes of breast cancer patients supplied the node samples. CDR3 length equals 16 residues. J lost 0 bases, V lost 5 bases, and 6 bases had no gene match. Germline V gene sequence: CDR1 MDHEN, CDR2 SYDVKM. TCRdb passed the multiplex PCR reads through MiXCR, listing each CDR3 protein once. The table has some 120,000 distinct CDR3 sequences, 15% to 20% seen once. The specimen sequenced was axillary lymph node tissue. The receptor comes from a female donor with breast cancer. Some clones in this sample may be carry-over from other donors' samples. This sequence joins TRBV28 and TRBJ1-4, with TRBD1 matching 7 bases. The CDR3 protein is CASSRQGGATNEKLFF. CDR3 DNA: TGTGCCAGCAGTCGACAGGGTGGAGCAACTAATGAAAAACTGTTTTTT.